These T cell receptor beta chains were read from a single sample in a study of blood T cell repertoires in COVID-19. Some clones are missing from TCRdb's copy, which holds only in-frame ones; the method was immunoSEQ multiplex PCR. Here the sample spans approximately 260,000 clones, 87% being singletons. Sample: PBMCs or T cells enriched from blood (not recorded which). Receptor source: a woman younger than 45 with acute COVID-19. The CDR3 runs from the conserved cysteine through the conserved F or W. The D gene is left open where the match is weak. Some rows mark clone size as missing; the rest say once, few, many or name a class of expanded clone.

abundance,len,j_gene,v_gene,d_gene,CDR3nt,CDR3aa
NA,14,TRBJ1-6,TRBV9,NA,TGTGCCAGCAGCGCCGAGGGCGGGTACTCACCCCTCCACTTT,CASSAEGGYSPLHF
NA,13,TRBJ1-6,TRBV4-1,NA,TGCGCCAGCAGCCAAGAAGAGAATTCACCCCTCCACTTT,CASSQEENSPLHF
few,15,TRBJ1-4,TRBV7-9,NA,TGTGCCAGCAGCTTAGACAGAACAACTAATGAAAAACTGTTTTTT,CASSLDRTTNEKLFF
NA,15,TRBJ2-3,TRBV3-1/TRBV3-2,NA,TGTGCCAGCAGCCAAGATGTAGTTCGCACAGATACGCAGTATTTT,CASSQDVVRTDTQYF
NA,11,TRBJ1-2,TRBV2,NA,TGTGCCAGCAGACTGCTCCATGGCTACACCTTC,CASRLLHGYTF
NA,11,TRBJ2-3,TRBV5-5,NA,TGTGCCAGCAGATACACAGATACGCAGTATTTT,CASRYTDTQYF
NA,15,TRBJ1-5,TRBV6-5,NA,TGTGCCAGCAGTTACTCACAGACAGCAAATCAGCCCCAGCATTTT,CASSYSQTANQPQHF
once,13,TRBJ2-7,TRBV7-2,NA,TGTGCCAGCAGCCTCCCGAGCTCCTACGAGCAGTACTTC,CASSLPSSYEQYF
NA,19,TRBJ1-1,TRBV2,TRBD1,TGTGCCAGCAGTGAAGCCCCGGGACAGGTCTCTTGGCCCCACACTGAAGCTTTCTTT,CASSEAPGQVSWPHTEAFF
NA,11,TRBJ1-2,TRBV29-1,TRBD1,TGCAGCGTAGGGACAGGGTATGGCTACACCTTC,CSVGTGYGYTF
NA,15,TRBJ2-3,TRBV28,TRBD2,TGTGCCAGCAGTCGCCGCGGGGGAGCCACAGATACGCAGTATTTT,CASSRRGGATDTQYF
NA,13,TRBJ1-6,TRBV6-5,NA,TGTGCCAGCAGCTTACGGAGGACTTCACCCCTCCACTTT,CASSLRRTSPLHF
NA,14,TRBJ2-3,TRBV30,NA,TGTGCCTGGAGTTGGGCGCCGGGCACAGATACGCAGTATTTT,CAWSWAPGTDTQYF
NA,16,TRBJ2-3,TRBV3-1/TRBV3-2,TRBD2,TGTGCCAGCAGCCTTTCCTCACTAACAGCGGGGCGGACGCAGTATTTT,CASSLSSLTAGRTQYF